This is a list of T cell receptor beta chains from one sample in a study of T cell responses to AZD1222 COVID-19 vaccine. Clones were read by immunoSEQ multiplex PCR, and TCRdb kept only the in-frame ones, dropping some. The table has 140,000 to 150,000 clones, about 92% seen once; the top ten hold roughly 2%. Sample: peripheral blood, taken on day 0 of AZD1222 vaccination. The receptors derive from an adult in good health. The CDR3 runs from the conserved cysteine through the conserved F or W. Each record gives: V gene, D gene, J gene, clone size, CDR3 length, CDR3 protein, CDR3 DNA. D genes are given only for firm matches. Some rows have no size entry. The others give once, few or many, or a class for an expanded clone.

TRBV2	NA	TRBJ2-2	NA	14	CASSHRLVTGELFF	TGTGCCAGCAGTCATAGACTCGTCACCGGGGAGCTGTTTTTT
TRBV6-5	NA	TRBJ2-5	NA	14	CASSSGPLQETQYF	TGTGCCAGCAGTTCCGGTCCCCTCCAAGAGACCCAGTACTTC
TRBV14	NA	TRBJ2-1	NA	15	CASSNNLGLYNEQFF	TGTGCCAGCTCCAACAACTTGGGCTTATACAATGAGCAGTTCTTC
TRBV4-1	NA	TRBJ1-3	NA	17	CASSQEMRRWTGNTIYF	TGCGCCAGCAGCCAAGAGATGAGGCGATGGACTGGAAACACCATATATTTT
TRBV19	NA	TRBJ1-5	NA	12	CASSESNQPQHF	TGTGCCAGTAGTGAAAGCAATCAGCCCCAGCATTTT
TRBV6-5	NA	TRBJ2-7	few	15	CASRPPGSRSYEQYF	TGTGCCAGCAGACCCCCGGGGTCTAGGAGCTACGAGCAGTACTTC
TRBV12-3/TRBV12-4	NA	TRBJ2-7	once	11	CASSSNYEQYF	TGTGCCAGCAGTTCGAACTACGAGCAGTACTTC
TRBV27	NA	TRBJ1-1	NA	13	CASSFRAGTEAFF	TGTGCCAGCAGTTTTAGGGCCGGCACTGAAGCTTTCTTT
TRBV6-5	TRBD1	TRBJ2-1	NA	13	CAVLRTGSNEQFF	TGTGCCGTTCTGCGGACAGGGAGTAATGAGCAGTTCTTC
TRBV7-2	TRBD2	TRBJ2-5	once	15	CASSFRGGLGETQYF	TGTGCCAGCAGCTTCCGGGGGGGCCTGGGGGAGACCCAGTACTTC
TRBV10-3	TRBD1	TRBJ1-2	once	15	CATQSTGRSNYGYTF	TGTGCCACCCAATCGACAGGGAGGTCTAACTATGGCTACACCTTC